What follows describes a single T cell receptor beta chain. The antigen is undetermined. The junction shows a germline mismatch at one end, possibly a read error. This CDR3 is built from 15 residues. In germline, CDR1 is MNHEY, CDR2 SVGEGT. The source of the sample is a study of tumor-infiltrating lymphocytes in primary liver carcinoma. Study-wide context: The patients included men and women who were aged 30 to 69 years.

Germline DNA was also extracted, and blood RNA was taken from unsorted whole blood. Overall study findings and caveats: Tumor-adjacent and tumor-blood pairs showed less overlap than tumor region pairs. Since sampling was bulk and unsorted, CD4+ and CD8+ repertoires were not compared. Against blood, tumors held a significantly higher top-250-clone fraction (p = 0.039).

The investigators made TCR beta cDNA from around 530 ng total RNA, using a constant-region primer. The TCR beta library was amplified through three nested multiplex PCR rounds in a modified ARM-PCR procedure. A C-beta reverse primer and TRBV1-TRBV30 forward primers served in each of the first two PCR rounds, at about 10 cycles apiece. MiXCR, applied by TCRdb to the multiplex PCR reads, yields one record per CDR3 protein. The table shows about 210,000 distinct CDR3 sequences, with approximately 65% occurring only once. The chain links TRBV6-2 or TRBV6-3 to TRBJ2-1, with 7 positions matching TRBD2. The clonotype was recovered from a woman aged 55-70 years with primary liver carcinoma and hepatitis B virus infection. The sample consisted of peripheral blood. The CDR3, as DNA: TGTGCCAGCTGTTACGGTGGCGGGAGATCGAATGAGCAGCTCTTC. Translated, it gives CASCYGGGRSNEQLF.